Below, one TCR beta chain is given with its context. What this receptor recognizes is not known. No base quality values were provided; no much bigger clone lies one nucleotide off. The germline V gene provides CDR1 SGHRS and CDR2 YFSETQ. From its cysteine to its phenylalanine, the CDR3 spans 14 amino acids. Left in the record is the CDR3 DNA by itself, 42 bases read in frame from the first base. A distance of 13 bases separates the germline ends of V and J, which lose 0 bases and 9 bases respectively. The data stem from a study of metastatic and nonmetastatic thyroid tumors (dated by TCRdb to 2018 to 2021). Study-wide context: The researchers compared repertoires between peripheral blood samples and tumor or nodule tissue samples from patients with malignant or benign thyroid disease. Study-wide conclusions, independent of this receptor: In both blood and tumor samples, TCR beta diversity was reported to be significantly higher in malignant tumors than in benign nodules.

No treatment had been received by any patient before thyroid surgery. The study retrospectively analysed patient clinical samples collected from 2012 to 2018 using T-cell receptor beta sequencing. Libraries were made using PCR. The run used an Illumina HiSeq 4000. High-throughput sequencing was used to profile the TCR beta-chain CDR3 region of every patient. For the original study's pipeline: A classifier to discriminate distant-metastatic papillary thyroid cancer patients was built from CDR3 differences across clinicopathological groups. The Shannon index was used to assess repertoire diversity, and the Morisita-Horn index was used to assess tumor-blood repertoire similarity. TCRdb trimmed public reads at Q25 via fastp, called clones via MiXCR and kept in-frame beta chains. What appears here as the V and J calls and clone size reflects TCRdb's work, not the paper's. For this sample the table gives approximately 15,000 clones, of which about 35% were detected only once. The ten largest clones take up 11% of the sample.

The receptor's source is a male donor with papillary thyroid cancer or a benign thyroid nodule (not recorded which). Some clones in this sample may be carry-over from other donors' samples. The sample comprised tumor tissue. The V and J genes are TRBV5-1 and TRBJ1-3, with the D segment identity uncertain. In nucleotides, the sequence is TGCGCCAGCAGCTTGGCCGGCAGGATCGGCACCATATATTTT. Its protein is CASSLAGRIGTIYF.